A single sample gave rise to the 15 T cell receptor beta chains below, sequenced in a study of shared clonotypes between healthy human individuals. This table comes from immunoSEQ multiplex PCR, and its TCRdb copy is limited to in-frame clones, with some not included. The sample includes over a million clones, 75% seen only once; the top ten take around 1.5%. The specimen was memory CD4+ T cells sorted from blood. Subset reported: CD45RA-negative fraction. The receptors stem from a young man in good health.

CDR3 bases: TGTGCCAGCAGCGCGACAGGGGGGATTTCACCCCTCCACTTT. Translated: CASSATGGISPLHF. The J gene is TRBJ1-6, the V gene TRBV6-1; 9 bases are a match to TRBD1. V lost 6 bases to trimming and J lost 9 bases; unmatched junction nucleotides: 6. The CDR3 has 14 residues. Germline loops: CDR1 MNHNS, CDR2 SASEGT.

CDR3 residues: CASRPTGGGYTF. The CDR3 DNA reads as TGTGCCAGCAGGCCGACAGGGGGCGGCTACACCTTC. The chain uses TRBV6-5 and TRBJ1-2; TRBD1 aligns across 10 bases. The germline V gene encodes CDR1 MNHEY and CDR2 SVGAGI. V shed 6 bases and J 8 bases; nucleotides not matched to a gene: 3. The CDR3 spans 12 residues.

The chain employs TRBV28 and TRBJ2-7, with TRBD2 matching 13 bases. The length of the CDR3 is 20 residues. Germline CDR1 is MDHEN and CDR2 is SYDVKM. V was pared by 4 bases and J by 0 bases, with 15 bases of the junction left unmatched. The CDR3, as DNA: TGTGCCAGCAGTTCAGGGCTGACTAGCGGGGGGAGTACAAGCTCCTACGAGCAGTACTTC. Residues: CASSSGLTSGGSTSSYEQYF.

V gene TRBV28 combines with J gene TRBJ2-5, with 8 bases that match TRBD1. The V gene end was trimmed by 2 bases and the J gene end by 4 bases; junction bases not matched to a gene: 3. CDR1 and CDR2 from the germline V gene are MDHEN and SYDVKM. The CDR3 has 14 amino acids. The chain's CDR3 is CASSLDRGGETQYF. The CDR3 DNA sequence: TGTGCCAGCAGTTTAGACAGGGGAGGAGAGACCCAGTACTTC.

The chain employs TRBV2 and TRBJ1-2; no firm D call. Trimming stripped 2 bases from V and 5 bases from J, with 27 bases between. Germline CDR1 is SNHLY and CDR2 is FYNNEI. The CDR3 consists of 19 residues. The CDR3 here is CASSEFLWSRRTIDYGYTF. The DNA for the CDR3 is TGTGCCAGCAGTGAATTCCTGTGGAGCCGGCGAACGATAGATTATGGCTACACCTTC.

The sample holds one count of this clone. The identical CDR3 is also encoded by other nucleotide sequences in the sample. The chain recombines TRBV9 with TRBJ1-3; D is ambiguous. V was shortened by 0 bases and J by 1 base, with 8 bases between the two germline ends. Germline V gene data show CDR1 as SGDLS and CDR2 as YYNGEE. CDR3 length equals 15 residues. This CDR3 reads CASSVGPGSGNTIYF. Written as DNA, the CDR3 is TGTGCCAGCAGCGTAGGCCCGGGTTCTGGAAACACCATATATTTT. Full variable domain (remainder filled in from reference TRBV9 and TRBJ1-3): DSGVTQTPKHLITATGQRVTLRCSPRSGDLSVYWYQQSLDQGLQFLIQYYNGEERAKGNILERFSAQQFPDLHSELNLSSLELGDSALYFCASSVGPGSGNTIYFGEGSWLTVV.

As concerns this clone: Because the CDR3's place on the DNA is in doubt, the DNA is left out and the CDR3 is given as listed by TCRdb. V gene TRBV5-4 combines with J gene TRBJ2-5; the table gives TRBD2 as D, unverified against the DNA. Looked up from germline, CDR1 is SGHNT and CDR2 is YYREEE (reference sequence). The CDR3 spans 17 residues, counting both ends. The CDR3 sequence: CASSLVGSGISAELVHF.

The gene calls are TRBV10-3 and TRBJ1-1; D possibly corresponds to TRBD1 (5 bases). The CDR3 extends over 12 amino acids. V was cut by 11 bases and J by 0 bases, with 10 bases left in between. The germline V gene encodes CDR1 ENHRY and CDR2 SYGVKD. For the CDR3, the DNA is TGTGCCTATGGGGCAGTGAACACTGAAGCTTTCTTT. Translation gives CAYGAVNTEAFF.

The CDR3 reads CASSRGLNYGYTF. CDR3 bases: TGTGCCAGCAGCAGGGGGCTTAACTATGGCTACACCTTC. The rearrangement uses TRBV6-4 and TRBJ1-2, with 8 bases matching TRBD1. This CDR3 spans 13 amino acids. Looked up from germline, CDR1 is MRHNA and CDR2 is SNTAGT. Trimming at V came to 6 bases and at J to 1 base, leaving 1 base not matched to a gene.

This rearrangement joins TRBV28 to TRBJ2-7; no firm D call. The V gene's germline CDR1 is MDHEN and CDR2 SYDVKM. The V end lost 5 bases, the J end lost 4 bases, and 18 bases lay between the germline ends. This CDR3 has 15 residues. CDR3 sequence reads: CASSRTSVGGYEQYF. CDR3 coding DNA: TGTGCCAGCAGTCGCACGTCAGTGGGCGGATACGAGCAGTACTTC.

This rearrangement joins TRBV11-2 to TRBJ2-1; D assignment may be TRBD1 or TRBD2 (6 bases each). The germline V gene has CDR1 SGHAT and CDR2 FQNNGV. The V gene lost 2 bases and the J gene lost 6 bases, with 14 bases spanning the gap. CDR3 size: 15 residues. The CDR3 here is CASSLSTGGGNEQFF. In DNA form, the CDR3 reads TGTGCCAGCAGCTTATCTACAGGAGGGGGCAATGAGCAGTTCTTC.

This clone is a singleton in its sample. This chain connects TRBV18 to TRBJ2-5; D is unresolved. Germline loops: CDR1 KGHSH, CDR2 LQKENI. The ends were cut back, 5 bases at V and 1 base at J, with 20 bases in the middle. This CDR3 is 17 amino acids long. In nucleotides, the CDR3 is TGTGCCAGCTCATATGTCCGCCCCGAGCTGATCCAAGAGACCCAGTACTTC. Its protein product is CASSYVRPELIQETQYF.

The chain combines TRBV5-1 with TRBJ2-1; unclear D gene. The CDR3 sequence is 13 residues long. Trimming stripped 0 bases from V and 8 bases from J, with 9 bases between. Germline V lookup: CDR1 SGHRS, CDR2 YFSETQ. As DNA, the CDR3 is TGCGCCAGCAGCTTGGACGGTGGGGATGAGCAGTTCTTC. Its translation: CASSLDGGDEQFF.

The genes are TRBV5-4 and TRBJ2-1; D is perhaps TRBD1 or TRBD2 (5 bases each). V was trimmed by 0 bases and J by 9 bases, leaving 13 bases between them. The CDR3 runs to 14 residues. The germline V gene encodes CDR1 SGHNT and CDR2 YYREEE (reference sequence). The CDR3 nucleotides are TGTGCCAGCAGCTTGGATGGGGGAATGGGTGAGCAGTTCTTC. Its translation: CASSLDGGMGEQFF.

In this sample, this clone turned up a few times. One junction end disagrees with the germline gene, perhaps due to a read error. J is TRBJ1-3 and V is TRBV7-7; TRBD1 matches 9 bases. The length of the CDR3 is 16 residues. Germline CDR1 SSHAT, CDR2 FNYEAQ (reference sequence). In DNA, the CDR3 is TGTGCTAGCAGCTTCCCCCGGACAGGGGCGGGAAACACCATATATTTT. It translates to CASSFPRTGAGNTIYF.